This entry concerns a single TCR beta chain. Antigen specificity is unknown. This specimen belongs to a study of cytomegalovirus exposure and HLA in healthy donors. The study, taken as a whole, reports: V segments that were indistinguishable, TRBV6-2 and TRBV6-3 among them, were omitted from analysis. The study had only CMV serostatus as immune exposure information.

PCR employed 60 Vbeta and 13 Jbeta primers. Produced via immunoSEQ multiplex PCR; TCRdb's table is partial and in-frame only. The profile covers approximately 210,000 clones, with roughly 83% appearing a single time and more than 1.5% taken by the ten largest. Germline assignment: CDR1 MNHNY and CDR2 SVGAGI (reference sequence). The CDR3 sequence is 14 residues long. V shed 6 bases, J shed 3 bases, and the junction held 8 bases outside the gene matches. Sample: PBMCs. This clonotype was obtained from a woman between 45 and 60 years old in good health and CMV-seronegative. The chain combines TRBV6-6 with TRBJ2-7, with TRBD2 matching 7 bases. For the CDR3, the DNA is TGTGCCAGCAGCGACTCCGGGGACTACTACGAGCAGTACTTC. It translates to CASSDSGDYYEQYF.